This T cell receptor (beta chain) derives from a study of control samples from healthy donors and cancer patients. CDR1 and CDR2 from the germline V gene are MGHDK and SYGVNS. The CDR3 length is 17 residues. V lost 2 bases to trimming and J lost 1 base, with 16 bases between them. Assay used: immunoSEQ multiplex PCR; TCRdb lists only in-frame clones, some missing. Counted here are approximately 150,000 clones, around 94% occurring once; the ten biggest clones make up 13%. Specimen: blood. This clonotype originated in a man in his forties or fifties in good health. The genes are TRBV25-1 and TRBJ2-3, with unresolved D. Written as DNA, the CDR3 is TGTGCCAGCAGTGAAACTTCACTCTTCGTTGGCACAGATACGCAGTATTTT. Its translation is CASSETSLFVGTDTQYF.